This TCR beta chain was sequenced during a study of shared clonotypes between healthy human individuals. Per germline, CDR1 GTSNPN and CDR2 SVGIG (reference sequence). V lost 8 bases to trimming and J lost 8 bases, with 16 bases between them. CDR3 length: 13 amino acids. Profiled with immunoSEQ multiplex PCR; TCRdb holds only in-frame clones, not every one. The profile shows millions of clones, roughly 96% of them singletons. Material for sequencing was naive CD4+ T cells sorted from blood. Regarding subset: CD45RA+ positively selected. The rearrangement links TRBV30 to TRBJ1-6; D is ambiguous. This TCR was sampled from a man aged 18 to 29 in good health. CDR3 protein: CATRTDGDSPLHF. DNA for the CDR3: TGTGCCACTCGGACGGATGGGGATTCACCCCTCCACTTT.